The sequence of this T cell receptor (beta chain) was determined in a study of blood T cell repertoires in COVID-19. The protocol was immunoSEQ multiplex PCR, while the TCRdb copy is restricted to in-frame clones and leaves out a portion. This sample has a few hundred thousand clones, with around 90% found just once. Sequencing was carried out using peripheral blood. This sequence was found in a woman in her sixties or seventies with COVID-19, enrolled during active disease.

The CDR3 is CASSQGTQGNTEAFF. The CDR3 DNA reads TGTGCCAGCAGCCAAGGTACACAGGGGAACACTGAAGCTTTCTTT. V and J are TRBV3-1 (or the pseudogene TRBV3-2) and TRBJ1-1, with D perhaps matching TRBD1 (6 bases). CDR3 length: 15 residues. V was cut by 1 base and J by 1 base, with 10 bases left in between. Germline V gene sequence: CDR1 LGHDT, CDR2 YNNKEL (reference sequence).